Sequencing of this TCR beta chain was carried out in a study of T cell responses to AZD1222 COVID-19 vaccine. Overall study findings and caveats: Among vaccine-associated CD4 TCRs, coverage spanned spike, with dominance at 160-218 and 743-854.

Data came from immunoSEQ multiplex PCR; TCRdb stores just in-frame clones and leaves some out. This table has 50,000 or so clones, about 91% appearing once. V dropped 3 bases and J dropped 1 base, with 12 bases sitting between them. The CDR3 runs 16 residues. From germline, CDR1 is ENHRY and CDR2 SYGVKD. On this clone: Its antigen is undetermined.

V is TRBV10-3 and J is TRBJ2-2; D tentatively reads TRBD1 or TRBD2 (5 bases each). The sequence derives from an adult who received the AZD1222 COVID-19 vaccine. Sequencing used peripheral blood, obtained 28 days after the second AZD1222 dose. The CDR3 here is CAISDFGTRNTGELFF. CDR3 in DNA: TGTGCCATCAGTGACTTTGGGACGCGGAACACCGGGGAGCTGTTTTTT.